Sequencing of this T cell receptor beta chain was carried out in a study of beta chain features in type 1 diabetes. Expressed TCRB transcripts were sequenced after all isolated RNA was converted to cDNA. The table came from immunoSEQ multiplex PCR; TCRdb's copy has only in-frame clones and leaves some out. Of under 55,000 clones in the sample, 42% were seen once. Overall study results and limits: Comparison showed that naive, central memory and Treg TCRB repertoires appeared more similar among patients than among healthy donors. Patients with Type 1 diabetes showed moderately but significantly shorter TCRB CDR3s in all four CD4+ subsets.

This clone was seen a few times. The antigen remains unidentified. The CDR3 consists of 16 residues. V was clipped by 3 bases and J by 3 bases, with 15 bases between them. The germline V gene encodes CDR1 MNHNS and CDR2 SASEGT. The V gene is TRBV6-1, the J gene TRBJ2-1; tentatively, D is TRBD2 (6 bases). The sequencing sample was made of Tregs from blood. The sequence came from a man in his thirties or forties with type 1 diabetes. The CDR3 sequence: CASSDQSSGGYNEQFF. DNA for the CDR3: TGTGCCAGCAGTGATCAGAGTAGCGGAGGCTACAATGAGCAGTTCTTC.